These 2 T cell receptor beta chains were all obtained from the same sample, sequenced in a study of blood T cell repertoires in COVID-19. TCRdb keeps only in-frame clones here, not all; method: immunoSEQ multiplex PCR. The repertoire has 200,000 or so clones, 86% of them found once; the top ten carry 5.5% to 7%. The material sequenced was peripheral blood. The receptors were sampled from an elderly man with acute or convalescent COVID-19.

V is TRBV11-3 and J is TRBJ2-7; 10 positions match TRBD1. The CDR3 length is 15 residues. The germline gives CDR1 SGHNT, CDR2 YENEEA. J lost 4 bases, V lost 5 bases, and 8 bases had no gene match. Here the CDR3 DNA reads TGTGCCAGCAGCGATGACAGGGGGCTATCGTACGAGCAGTACGTC. Its translation: CASSDDRGLSYEQYV.

The chain carries TRBV5-6 and TRBJ2-2; unclear D gene. V lost 2 bases, J lost 2 bases, and 7 bases lay in between. The germline CDR1 and CDR2 sequences are SGHDT and YYEEEE. The CDR3 totals 14 residues. The DNA of the CDR3 is TGTGCCAGCAGCTTCGGAGAAAACACCGGGGAGCTGTTTTTT. Its translation: CASSFGENTGELFF.